This T cell receptor (beta chain) was obtained from a study of early T cells in non-severe SARS-CoV-2 infection. Study-wide background: Sequencing input comprised bulk RNA from unsorted whole blood; chain pairing was not available. Study-wide results and limits: Missing private and CD4 specificities, VDJdb matching favored anti-spike CD8 responses.

CDR1 is SEHNR, CDR2 FQNEAQ, per germline (reference sequence). V lost 6 bases and J lost 11, with 13 bases in between. There are 11 residues in the CDR3. Concerning this clonotype itself: Its antigen is as yet unknown.

As part of library construction, unique molecular identifiers were attached to individual cDNA molecules. Each CDR3 protein gets one entry after TCRdb re-called the 5' RACE reads with MiXCR. The sample contains roughly 100,000 distinct CDR3 sequences, less than 15% of which appear only once. Input material: whole blood. This chain connects TRBV7-9 to TRBJ1-1; D gene ambiguous. The TCR sequence derives from an adult who was a healthcare worker with PCR-confirmed SARS-CoV-2 infection or an uninfected control (not recorded which). CDR3: CASRATAGAFF. The CDR3 DNA reads TGTGCCAGCAGAGCGACGGCGGGGGCTTTCTTT.